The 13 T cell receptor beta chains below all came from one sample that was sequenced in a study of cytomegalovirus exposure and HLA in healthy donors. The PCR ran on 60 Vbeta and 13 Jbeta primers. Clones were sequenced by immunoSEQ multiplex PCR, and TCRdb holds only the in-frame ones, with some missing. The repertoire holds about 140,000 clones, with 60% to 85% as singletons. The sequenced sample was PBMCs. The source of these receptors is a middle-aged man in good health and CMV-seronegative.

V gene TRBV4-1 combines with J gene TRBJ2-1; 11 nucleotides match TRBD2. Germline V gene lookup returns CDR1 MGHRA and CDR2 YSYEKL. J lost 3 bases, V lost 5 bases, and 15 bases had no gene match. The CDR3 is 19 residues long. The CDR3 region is CASSTMKASGGTIYNEQFF. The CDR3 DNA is TGCGCCAGCAGCACGATGAAGGCTAGCGGGGGGACAATCTACAATGAGCAGTTCTTC.

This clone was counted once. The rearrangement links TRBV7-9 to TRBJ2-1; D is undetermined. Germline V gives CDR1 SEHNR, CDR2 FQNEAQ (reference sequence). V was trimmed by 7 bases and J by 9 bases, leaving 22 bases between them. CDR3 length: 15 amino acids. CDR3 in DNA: TGTGCCAGCACCGGTCCCCTAGAGCGATCAAGTGAGCAGTTCTTC. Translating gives CASTGPLERSSEQFF.

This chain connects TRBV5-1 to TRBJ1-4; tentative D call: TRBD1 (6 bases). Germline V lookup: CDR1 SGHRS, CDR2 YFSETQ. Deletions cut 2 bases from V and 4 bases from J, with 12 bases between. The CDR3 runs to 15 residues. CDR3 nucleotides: TGCGCCAGCAGCTTTTTGGGGGCAGATAATGAAAAACTGTTTTTT. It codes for CASSFLGADNEKLFF. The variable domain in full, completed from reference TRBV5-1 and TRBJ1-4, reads KAGVTQTPRYLIKTRGQQVTLSCSPISGHRSVSWYQQTPGQGLQFLFEYFSETQRNKGNFPGRFSGRQFSNSRSEMNVSTLELGDSALYLCASSFLGADNEKLFFGSGTQLSVL.

CDR3 sequence reads: CASSLDLAGGLKKTQYF. The CDR3 DNA reads as TGTGCCAGCAGCTTAGATCTGGCGGGGGGGCTGAAAAAGACCCAGTACTTC. The genes are TRBV11-2 and TRBJ2-5; the match to TRBD2 covers 9 bases. From germline, CDR1 is SGHAT and CDR2 FQNNGV. V shed 0 bases, J shed 6 bases, and the junction held 11 bases outside the gene matches. The CDR3 spans 17 residues.

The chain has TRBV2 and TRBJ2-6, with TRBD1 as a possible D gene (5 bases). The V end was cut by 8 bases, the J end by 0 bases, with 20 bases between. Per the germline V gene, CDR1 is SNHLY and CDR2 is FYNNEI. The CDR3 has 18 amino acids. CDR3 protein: CASGMDRTISSGANVLTF. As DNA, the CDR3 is TGTGCCAGCGGTATGGATAGGACAATCAGCTCTGGGGCCAACGTCCTGACTTTC.

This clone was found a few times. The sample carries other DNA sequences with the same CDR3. CDR3 sequence reads: CASSPGSGELFF. CDR3 in DNA: TGTGCCAGCAGTCCAGGGTCCGGGGAGCTGTTTTTT. The V and J genes are TRBV6-5 and TRBJ2-2; D is possibly TRBD1 (5 bases). With 5 bases removed from V and 6 bases from J, the gap between germline ends came to 7 bases. This CDR3 has 12 amino acids. The V gene's germline CDR1 is MNHEY and CDR2 SVGAGI.

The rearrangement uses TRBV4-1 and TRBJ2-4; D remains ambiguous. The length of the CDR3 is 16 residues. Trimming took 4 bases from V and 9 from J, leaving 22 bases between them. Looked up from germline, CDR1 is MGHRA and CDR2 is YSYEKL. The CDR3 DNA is TGCGCCAGCAGCCTCCATCCCACCACAGATAATGGCATTCAGTACTTC. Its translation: CASSLHPTTDNGIQYF.

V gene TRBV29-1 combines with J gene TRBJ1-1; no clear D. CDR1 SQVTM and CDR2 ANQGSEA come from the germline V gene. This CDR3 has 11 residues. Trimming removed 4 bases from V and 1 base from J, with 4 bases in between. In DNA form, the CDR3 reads TGCAGCGTTGTCCGGAACACTGAAGCTTTCTTT. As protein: CSVVRNTEAFF. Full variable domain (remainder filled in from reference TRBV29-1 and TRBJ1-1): SAVISQKPSRDICQRGTSLTIQCQVDSQVTMMFWYRQQPGQSLTLIATANQGSEATYESGFVIDKFPISRPNLTFSTLTVSNMSPEDSSIYLCSVVRNTEAFFGQGTRLTVV.

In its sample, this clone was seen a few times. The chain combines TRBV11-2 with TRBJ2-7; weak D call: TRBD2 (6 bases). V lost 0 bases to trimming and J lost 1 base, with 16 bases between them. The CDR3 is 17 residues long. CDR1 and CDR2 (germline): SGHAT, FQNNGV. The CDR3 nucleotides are TGTGCCAGCAGCTTAGATCCTGAACTTGGGGGGTCCTACGAGCAGTACTTC. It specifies CASSLDPELGGSYEQYF.

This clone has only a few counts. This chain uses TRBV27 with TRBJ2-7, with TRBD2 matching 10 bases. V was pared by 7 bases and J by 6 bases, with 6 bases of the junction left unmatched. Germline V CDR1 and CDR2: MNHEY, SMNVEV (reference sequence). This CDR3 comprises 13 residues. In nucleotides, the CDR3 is TGTGCCAGCATGCGGGCTAGCGGGGGCGAGCAGTACTTC. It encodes CASMRASGGEQYF.

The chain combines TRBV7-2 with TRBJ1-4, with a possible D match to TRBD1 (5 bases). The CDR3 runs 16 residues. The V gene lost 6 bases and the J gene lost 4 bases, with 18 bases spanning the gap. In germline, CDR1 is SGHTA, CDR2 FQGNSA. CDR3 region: CASSPFIRDFNEKLFF. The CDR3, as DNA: TGTGCCAGCAGTCCTTTCATCCGGGACTTTAATGAAAAACTGTTTTTT.

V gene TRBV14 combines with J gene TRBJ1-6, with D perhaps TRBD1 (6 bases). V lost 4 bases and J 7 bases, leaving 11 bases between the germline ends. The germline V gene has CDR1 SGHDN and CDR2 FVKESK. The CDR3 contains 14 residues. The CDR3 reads CASSREGVNSPLHF. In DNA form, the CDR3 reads TGTGCCAGCAGCCGGGAGGGGGTGAATTCACCCCTCCACTTT.

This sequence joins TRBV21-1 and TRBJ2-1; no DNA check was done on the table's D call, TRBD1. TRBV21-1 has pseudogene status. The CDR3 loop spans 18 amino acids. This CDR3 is CASSKVNAGTETYNEQFF. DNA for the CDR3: TGTGCCAGCAGCAAAGTGAACGCCGGGACAGAGACCTACAATGAGCAGTTCTTC.